The TCR beta chain described here comes from a study of shared T cell receptors in the human thymus. Using immunoSEQ multiplex PCR, the repertoire was profiled, and TCRdb retains in-frame clones only, with some absent. The sample has hundreds of thousands of clones, more than 70% seen once. This sample also appeared in a second study, on human thymus T cells. This second study notes: Donors consisted of healthy Finnish infants (having corrective surgery for congenital heart defects). Obtained as resections during corrective heart surgery, the thymus tissue was then studied. Apparent skewing of V and J gene usage characterized both thymic and blood repertoires. Unrelated individuals were reported by related research to share highly overlapping thymic repertoires.

Input material: thymocytes. This clonotype was obtained from a boy under two years old with a congenital heart defect.

CDR3 nucleotides: TGTGCCAGCAGCTTAGGGGGGGGGCTTAGCGAGGGTGAGCAGTTCTTC. Protein product: CASSLGGGLSEGEQFF. The chain employs TRBV7-9 and TRBJ2-1; D may be TRBD2 (7 bases). The CDR3 is made up of 16 amino acids. Trimming took 1 base from V and 9 from J, leaving 19 bases between them. Germline values: CDR1 SEHNR, CDR2 FQNEAQ (reference sequence).